One sample yielded the 17 T cell receptor beta chains listed below, sequenced in a study of T cell responses to AZD1222 COVID-19 vaccine. Clones were read by immunoSEQ multiplex PCR, and TCRdb kept only the in-frame ones, dropping some. The repertoire holds 95,000 or so clones, around 92% seen once, with about 2.6% in the top ten. Sample: peripheral blood, taken on day 0 of MenACWY control vaccination. The receptors come from an adult in good health.

This clone was seen more than once but under ten times. The CDR3 nucleotides read TGTGCCAGCAGCTTGACCTATAATTCACCCCTCCACTTT. Protein: CASSLTYNSPLHF. The V gene is TRBV5-6, the J gene TRBJ1-6; D gene ambiguous. The V and J ends lost 1 base and 2 bases respectively, with 1 base between them. The germline V gene encodes CDR1 SGHDT and CDR2 YYEEEE. The CDR3 runs to 13 residues. Full variable domain (missing parts from reference TRBV5-6 and TRBJ1-6): DAGVTQSPTHLIKTRGQQVTLRCSPKSGHDTVSWYQQALGQGPQFIFQYYEEEERQRGNFPDRFSGHQFPNYSSELNVNALLLGDSALYLCASSLTYNSPLHFGNGTRLTVT.

The chain carries TRBV4-3 and TRBJ1-6; weak D call: TRBD1 (5 bases). The CDR3 length is 14 residues. The ends were cut back, 0 bases at V and 10 bases at J, with 10 bases in the middle. Germline CDR1 reads LGHNA; CDR2 reads YSLEER. The CDR3 coding sequence is TGCGCCAGCAGCCAAGAGAGGGGATTATCACCCCTCCACTTT. Protein product: CASSQERGLSPLHF.

The V gene is TRBV9, the J gene TRBJ1-5; TRBD1 agrees at 9 bases. There are 15 residues in the CDR3. Per germline, CDR1 SGDLS and CDR2 YYNGEE. V was pared by 8 bases and J by 3 bases, with 9 bases of the junction left unmatched. CDR3 coding DNA: TGTGCCAGTGGCGCCGGGACAGGGATCAATCAGCCCCAGCATTTT. Its protein product is CASGAGTGINQPQHF.

The J gene is TRBJ2-3, the V gene TRBV5-6; a weak D match, TRBD2 (6 bases). The germline CDR1 and CDR2 sequences are SGHDT and YYEEEE. The CDR3 consists of 15 residues. Between the trimmed V and J ends, which lost 0 bases and 10 bases, there was a span of 18 bases. The CDR3 nucleotides are TGTGCCAGCAGCTTGGAAGGAGGGCCCGCTGGGTCGCAGTATTTT. Its protein is CASSLEGGPAGSQYF. Variable domain in full (rest from reference TRBV5-6 and TRBJ2-3): DAGVTQSPTHLIKTRGQQVTLRCSPKSGHDTVSWYQQALGQGPQFIFQYYEEEERQRGNFPDRFSGHQFPNYSSELNVNALLLGDSALYLCASSLEGGPAGSQYFGPGTRLTVL.

This clone appeared a single time. The chain has TRBV5-1 and TRBJ1-6; 7 nucleotides agree with TRBD1. The CDR3 runs 15 residues. Per germline, CDR1 SGHRS and CDR2 YFSETQ. V trimming: 0 bases; J trimming: 7 bases; junction bases outside the gene matches: 4. The CDR3, as DNA: TGCGCCAGCAGCTTGGCCACAGGGGACAATTCACCCCTCCACTTT. Translating gives CASSLATGDNSPLHF.

The chain combines TRBV28 with TRBJ1-2; D not certain. Trimming cost V 2 bases and J 4 bases, with 5 bases left between them. The V gene's germline CDR1 is MDHEN and CDR2 SYDVKM. The CDR3 length is 12 residues. The CDR3 loop reads CASSLEGYGYTF. For the CDR3, the DNA is TGTGCCAGCAGTTTAGAGGGCTATGGCTACACCTTC.

The chain joins TRBV4-3 to TRBJ1-1; D remains unclear. The CDR3 sequence is 14 residues long. The germline V and J ends were trimmed by 4 bases and 1 base, with 10 bases remaining between them. In germline, CDR1 is LGHNA, CDR2 YSLEER. CDR3 region: CASSLRIWNTEAFF. The CDR3 nucleotides are TGCGCCAGCAGCCTCAGGATTTGGAACACTGAAGCTTTCTTT.

CDR3 sequence (DNA): TGCAGCGTACCCGGACAGGGCAACACCGGGGAGCTGTTTTTT. Translation gives CSVPGQGNTGELFF. The chain couples TRBV29-1 to TRBJ2-2; 8 bases are a match to TRBD1. Per the germline V gene, CDR1 is SQVTM and CDR2 is ANQGSEA. The J segment lost 2 bases and the V segment lost 6 bases, leaving 5 bases of the junction unmatched. The CDR3 is made up of 14 amino acids.

CDR3 bases: TGTGCCAGCTCACGGGGGACGGGGCGAGAGCAGTACTTC. Amino acid sequence: CASSRGTGREQYF. V is TRBV18 and J is TRBJ2-7, with D perhaps TRBD1 or TRBD2 (5 bases each). The CDR3 length is 13 residues. The V gene's germline CDR1 is KGHSH and CDR2 LQKENI. Between the trimmed V and J ends, which lost 4 bases and 7 bases, there was a span of 14 bases.

The rearrangement uses TRBV10-3 and TRBJ1-6; the D gene is possibly TRBD1 (5 bases). Deletions cut 3 bases from V and 6 bases from J, with 12 bases between. The CDR3 length is 15 residues. The V gene's germline CDR1 is ENHRY and CDR2 SYGVKD. In DNA form, the CDR3 reads TGTGCCATCAGTGACGGGACGGGATCTAATTCACCCCTCCACTTT. Translation: CAISDGTGSNSPLHF.

The chain joins TRBV19 to TRBJ1-2; TRBD1 might be the D (5 bases). Germline assignment: CDR1 LNHDA and CDR2 SQIVND (reference sequence). CDR3 length: 15 amino acids. Trimming left V 0 bases short and J 8 bases short, with 16 bases between. In DNA, the CDR3 is TGTGCCAGTAGTATAGACCTGGGGGGAACTACGGGCTACACCTTC. The encoded protein is CASSIDLGGTTGYTF.

The rearrangement uses TRBV5-8 and TRBJ2-7, with 7 bases matching TRBD1. Germline V CDR1 and CDR2: SGHTS, YDEGEE. After removal of 1 base from V and 6 bases from J, the junction contained 7 bases not matched to a gene. The CDR3 length is 14 residues. CDR3 loop: CASSLLQGTAEQYF. The CDR3 DNA reads as TGTGCCAGCAGCTTGCTACAGGGGACCGCCGAGCAGTACTTC.

The V and J genes are TRBV5-6 and TRBJ2-5; 10 nucleotides agree with TRBD1. CDR3 size: 17 residues. CDR1 is SGHDT, CDR2 YYEEEE, per germline. V was clipped by 1 base and J by 5 bases; unmatched bases: 11. The chain's CDR3 is CASSLPGTGDDLETQYF. The DNA for the CDR3 is TGTGCCAGCAGCTTGCCCGGGACAGGGGATGATTTGGAGACCCAGTACTTC.

The rearrangement uses TRBV5-1 and TRBJ1-6, with D uncertain. This CDR3 has 15 residues. Trimming shortened V by 0 bases and J by 7 bases, and 11 bases separated the two germline ends. From germline, CDR1 is SGHRS and CDR2 YFSETQ. The CDR3 DNA reads as TGCGCCAGCAGCTTGGACACGGTAGGCAATTCACCCCTCCACTTT. Protein sequence: CASSLDTVGNSPLHF.

The chain joins TRBV30 to TRBJ1-6; a possible D gene is TRBD1 (5 bases). The V end lost 3 bases, the J end lost 4 bases, and 13 bases lay between the germline ends. CDR1 and CDR2 from the germline V gene are GTSNPN and SVGIG (reference sequence). The CDR3 totals 15 residues. The CDR3, as DNA: TGTGCCTGGAGGGTACCGGGGGTTTATAATTCACCCCTCCACTTT. Protein sequence: CAWRVPGVYNSPLHF.

The CDR3 bases are TGCGCCAGCAGCTTTAAGGGGGAGAACTATGGCTACACCTTC. This gives the protein CASSFKGENYGYTF. J is TRBJ1-2 and V is TRBV5-1; possible D gene TRBD1, 6 bases. V was cut by 2 bases and J by 2 bases, with 10 bases left in between. Germline V lookup: CDR1 SGHRS, CDR2 YFSETQ. The CDR3 is 14 amino acids.

J is TRBJ1-1 and V is TRBV6-2 or TRBV6-3; perhaps TRBD1 as D (5 bases). Between the trimmed V and J ends, which lost 3 bases and 4 bases, there was a span of 18 bases. This CDR3 is built from 16 residues. The germline V gene has CDR1 MNHEY and CDR2 SVGEGT. In DNA form, the CDR3 reads TGTGCCAGCAGTTATTCGGTCGACTTCGGGACCACTGAAGCTTTCTTT. This codes for CASSYSVDFGTTEAFF.